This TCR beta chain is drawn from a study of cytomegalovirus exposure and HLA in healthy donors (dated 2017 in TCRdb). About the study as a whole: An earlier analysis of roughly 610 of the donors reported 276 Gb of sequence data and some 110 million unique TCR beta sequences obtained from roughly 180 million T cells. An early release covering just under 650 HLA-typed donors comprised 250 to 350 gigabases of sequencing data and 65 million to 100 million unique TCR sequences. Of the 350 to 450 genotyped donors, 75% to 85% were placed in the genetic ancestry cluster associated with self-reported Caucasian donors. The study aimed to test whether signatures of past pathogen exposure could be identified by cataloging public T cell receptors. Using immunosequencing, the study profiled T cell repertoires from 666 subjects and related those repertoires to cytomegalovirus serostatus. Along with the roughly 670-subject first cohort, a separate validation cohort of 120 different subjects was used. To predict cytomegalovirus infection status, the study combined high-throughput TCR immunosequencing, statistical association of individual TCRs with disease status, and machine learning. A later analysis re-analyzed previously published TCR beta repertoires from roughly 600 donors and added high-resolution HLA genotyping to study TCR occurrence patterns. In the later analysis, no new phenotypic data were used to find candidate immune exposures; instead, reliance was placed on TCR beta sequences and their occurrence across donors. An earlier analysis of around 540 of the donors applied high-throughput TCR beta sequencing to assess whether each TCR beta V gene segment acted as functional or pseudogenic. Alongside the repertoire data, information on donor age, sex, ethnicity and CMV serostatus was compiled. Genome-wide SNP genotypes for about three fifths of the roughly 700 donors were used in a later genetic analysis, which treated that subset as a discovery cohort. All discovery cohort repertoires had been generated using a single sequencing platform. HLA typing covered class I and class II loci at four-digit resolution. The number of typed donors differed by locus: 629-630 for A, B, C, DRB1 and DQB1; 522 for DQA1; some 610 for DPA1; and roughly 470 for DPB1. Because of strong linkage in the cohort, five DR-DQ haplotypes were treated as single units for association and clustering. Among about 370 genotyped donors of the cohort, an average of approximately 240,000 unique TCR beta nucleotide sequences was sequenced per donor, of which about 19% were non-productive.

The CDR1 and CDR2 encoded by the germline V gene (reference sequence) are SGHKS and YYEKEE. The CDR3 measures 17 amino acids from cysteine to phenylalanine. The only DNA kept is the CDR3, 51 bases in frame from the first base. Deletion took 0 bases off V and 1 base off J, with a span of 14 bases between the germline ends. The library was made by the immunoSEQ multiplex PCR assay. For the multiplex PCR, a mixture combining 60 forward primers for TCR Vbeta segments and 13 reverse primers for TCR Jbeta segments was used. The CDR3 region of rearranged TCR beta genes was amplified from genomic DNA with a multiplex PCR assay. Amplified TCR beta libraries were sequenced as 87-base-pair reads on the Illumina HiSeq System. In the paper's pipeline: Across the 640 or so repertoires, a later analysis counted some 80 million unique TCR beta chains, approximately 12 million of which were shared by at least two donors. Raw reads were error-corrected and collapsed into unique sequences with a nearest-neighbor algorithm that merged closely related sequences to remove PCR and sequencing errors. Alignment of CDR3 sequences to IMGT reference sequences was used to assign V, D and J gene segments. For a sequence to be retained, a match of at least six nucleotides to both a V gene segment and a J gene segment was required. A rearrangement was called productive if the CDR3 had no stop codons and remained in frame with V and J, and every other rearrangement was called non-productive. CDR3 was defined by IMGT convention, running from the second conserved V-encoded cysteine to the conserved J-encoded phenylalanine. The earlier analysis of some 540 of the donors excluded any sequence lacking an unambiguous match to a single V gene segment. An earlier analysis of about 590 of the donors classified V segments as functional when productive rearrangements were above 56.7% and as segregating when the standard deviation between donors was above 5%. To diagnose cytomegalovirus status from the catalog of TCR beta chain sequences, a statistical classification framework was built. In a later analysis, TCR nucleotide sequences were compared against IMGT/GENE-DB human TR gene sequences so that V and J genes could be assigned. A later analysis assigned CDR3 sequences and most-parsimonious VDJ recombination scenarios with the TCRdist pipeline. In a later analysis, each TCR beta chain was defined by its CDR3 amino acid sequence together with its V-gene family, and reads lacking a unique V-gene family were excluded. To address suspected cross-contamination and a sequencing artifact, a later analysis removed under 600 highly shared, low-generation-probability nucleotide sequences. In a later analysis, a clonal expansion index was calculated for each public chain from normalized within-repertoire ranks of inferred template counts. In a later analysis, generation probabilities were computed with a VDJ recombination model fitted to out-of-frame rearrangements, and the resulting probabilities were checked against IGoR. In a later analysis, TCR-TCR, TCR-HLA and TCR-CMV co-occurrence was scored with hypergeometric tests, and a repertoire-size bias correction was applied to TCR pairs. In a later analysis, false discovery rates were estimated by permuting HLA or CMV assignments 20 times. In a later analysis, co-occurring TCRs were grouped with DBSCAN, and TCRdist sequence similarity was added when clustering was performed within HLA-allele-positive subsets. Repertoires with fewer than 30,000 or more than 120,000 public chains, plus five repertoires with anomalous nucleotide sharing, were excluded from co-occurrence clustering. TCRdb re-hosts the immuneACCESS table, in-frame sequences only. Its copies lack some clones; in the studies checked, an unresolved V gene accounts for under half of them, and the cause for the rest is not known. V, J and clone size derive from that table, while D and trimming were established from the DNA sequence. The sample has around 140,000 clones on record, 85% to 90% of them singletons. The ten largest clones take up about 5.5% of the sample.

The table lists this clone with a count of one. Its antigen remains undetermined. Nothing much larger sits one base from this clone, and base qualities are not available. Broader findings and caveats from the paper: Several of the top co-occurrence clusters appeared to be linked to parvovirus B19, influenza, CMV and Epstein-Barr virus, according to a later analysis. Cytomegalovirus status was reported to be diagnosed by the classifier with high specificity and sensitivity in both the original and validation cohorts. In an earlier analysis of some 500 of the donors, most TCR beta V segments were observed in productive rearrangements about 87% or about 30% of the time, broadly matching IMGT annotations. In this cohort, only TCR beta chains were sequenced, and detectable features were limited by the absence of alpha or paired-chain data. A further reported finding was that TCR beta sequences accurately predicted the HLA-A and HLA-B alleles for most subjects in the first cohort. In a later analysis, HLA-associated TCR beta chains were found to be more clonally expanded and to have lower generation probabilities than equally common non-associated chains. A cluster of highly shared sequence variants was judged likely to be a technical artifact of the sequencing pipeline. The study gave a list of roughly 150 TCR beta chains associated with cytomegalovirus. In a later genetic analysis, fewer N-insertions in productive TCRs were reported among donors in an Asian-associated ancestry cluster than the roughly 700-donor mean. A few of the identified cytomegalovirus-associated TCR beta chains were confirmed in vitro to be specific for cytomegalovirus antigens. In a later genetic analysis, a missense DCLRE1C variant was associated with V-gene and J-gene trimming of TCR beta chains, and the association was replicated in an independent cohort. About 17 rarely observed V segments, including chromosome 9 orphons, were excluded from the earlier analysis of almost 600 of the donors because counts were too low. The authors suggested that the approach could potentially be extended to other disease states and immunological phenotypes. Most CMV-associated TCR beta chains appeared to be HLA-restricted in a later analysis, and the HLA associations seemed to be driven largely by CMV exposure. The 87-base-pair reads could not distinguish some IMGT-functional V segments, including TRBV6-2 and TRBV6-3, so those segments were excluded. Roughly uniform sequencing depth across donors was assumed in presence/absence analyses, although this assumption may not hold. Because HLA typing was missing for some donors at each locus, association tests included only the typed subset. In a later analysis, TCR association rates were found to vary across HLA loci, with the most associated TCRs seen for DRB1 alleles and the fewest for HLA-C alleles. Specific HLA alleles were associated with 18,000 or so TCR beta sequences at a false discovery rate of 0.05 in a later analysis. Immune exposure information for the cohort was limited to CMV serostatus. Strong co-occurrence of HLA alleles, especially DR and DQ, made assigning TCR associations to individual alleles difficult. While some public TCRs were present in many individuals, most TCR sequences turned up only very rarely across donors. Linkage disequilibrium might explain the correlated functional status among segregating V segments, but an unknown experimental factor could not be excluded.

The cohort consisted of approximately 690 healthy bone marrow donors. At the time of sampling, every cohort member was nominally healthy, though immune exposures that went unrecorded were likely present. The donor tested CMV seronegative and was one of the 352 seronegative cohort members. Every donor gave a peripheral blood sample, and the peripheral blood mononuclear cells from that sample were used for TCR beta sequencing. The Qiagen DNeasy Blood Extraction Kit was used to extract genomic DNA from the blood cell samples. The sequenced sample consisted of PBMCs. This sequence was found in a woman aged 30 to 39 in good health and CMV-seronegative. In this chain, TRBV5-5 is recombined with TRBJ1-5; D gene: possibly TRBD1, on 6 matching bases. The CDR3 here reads CASSLGVQGGSNQPQHF. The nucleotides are TGTGCCAGCAGCTTGGGGGTACAGGGTGGAAGCAATCAGCCCCAGCATTTT.